Listed below are T cell receptor beta chains from one sample, sequenced in a study of neurological immune-mediated disorders. TCRdb re-derived calls from the 5' RACE reads in MiXCR, one entry per CDR3 protein. This sample yields tens of thousands of distinct CDR3 sequences, of which around 5.3% are seen a single time; less than 1.5% belongs to the top ten. Sequencing was carried out using CD4+ T cells from blood. These receptors all come from a woman younger than 35 with multiple sclerosis. The CDR3 runs from the conserved cysteine through the conserved F or W. The D gene is left open where the match is weak. Clone size is stated in some rows and not others, as once, few, many or a class when expanded.

v_gene: TRBV20-1; j_gene: TRBJ1-1; d_gene: -; abundance: many; CDR3aa: CSAWWVNTEAFF; CDR3nt: TGCAGTGCATGGTGGGTGAACACTGAAGCTTTCTTT
v_gene: TRBV28; j_gene: TRBJ1-1; d_gene: TRBD1; abundance: many; CDR3aa: CASSLGTGAFF; CDR3nt: TGTGCCAGCAGTTTGGGGACAGGAGCTTTCTTT
v_gene: TRBV10-1; j_gene: TRBJ2-3; d_gene: -; abundance: many; CDR3aa: CASSDGARSSYTQYF; CDR3nt: TGCGCCAGCAGTGATGGGGCGCGGTCGAGCTATACGCAGTATTTT
v_gene: TRBV6-5; j_gene: TRBJ1-1; d_gene: -; abundance: many; CDR3aa: CASSYSRNTEAFF; CDR3nt: TGTGCCAGCAGTTACAGTAGGAACACTGAAGCTTTCTTT
v_gene: TRBV6-1; j_gene: TRBJ2-3; d_gene: -; abundance: many; CDR3aa: CASSERGTDTQYF; CDR3nt: TGTGCCAGCAGTGAAAGGGGGACAGATACGCAGTATTTT
v_gene: TRBV6-6; j_gene: TRBJ2-1; d_gene: TRBD2; abundance: many; CDR3aa: CASSRWTSGRSGNEQFF; CDR3nt: TGTGCCAGCAGCCGATGGACTAGCGGGAGGTCGGGCAATGAGCAGTTCTTC
v_gene: TRBV20-1; j_gene: TRBJ1-5; d_gene: TRBD1; abundance: many; CDR3aa: CSARDRGSQPQHF; CDR3nt: TGCAGTGCTAGGGACAGGGGCAGTCAGCCCCAGCATTTT
v_gene: TRBV20-1; j_gene: TRBJ2-3; d_gene: -; abundance: many; CDR3aa: CSVSVASTDTQYF; CDR3nt: TGCAGTGTTTCCGTAGCTAGCACAGATACGCAGTATTTT
v_gene: TRBV20-1; j_gene: TRBJ1-2; d_gene: -; abundance: many; CDR3aa: CSARKGTNYGYTF; CDR3nt: TGCAGTGCTAGGAAAGGCACTAACTATGGCTACACCTTC
v_gene: TRBV30; j_gene: TRBJ2-5; d_gene: TRBD2; abundance: -; CDR3aa: CAWSHLAGVEKTQYF; CDR3nt: TGTGCCTGGAGTCACTTAGCGGGGGTGGAAAAGACCCAGTACTTC
v_gene: TRBV27; j_gene: TRBJ1-1; d_gene: -; abundance: many; CDR3aa: CASSFGGNTEAFF; CDR3nt: TGTGCCAGCTCATTCGGGGGGAACACTGAAGCTTTCTTT
v_gene: TRBV27; j_gene: TRBJ1-6; d_gene: -; abundance: many; CDR3aa: CASSLSGQLSSYNSPLHF; CDR3nt: TGTGCCAGCAGTTTATCAGGACAGTTGAGCTCCTATAATTCACCCCTCCACTTT
v_gene: TRBV7-8; j_gene: TRBJ2-1; d_gene: TRBD1; abundance: -; CDR3aa: CASSRAPGQGTYNEQFF; CDR3nt: TGTGCCAGCAGCCGTGCACCGGGACAGGGGACCTACAATGAGCAGTTCTTC
v_gene: TRBV12-3/TRBV12-4; j_gene: TRBJ2-6; d_gene: -; abundance: many; CDR3aa: CASSFSGGTAQRISGANVLTF; CDR3nt: TGTGCCAGCAGTTTTAGTGGCGGAACTGCTCAGCGTATCTCTGGGGCCAACGTCCTGACTTTC
v_gene: TRBV20-1; j_gene: TRBJ1-6; d_gene: -; abundance: many; CDR3aa: CSARAVDARQSGANSPLHF; CDR3nt: TGCAGTGCTAGAGCGGTAGACGCCCGACAATCGGGCGCTAATTCACCCCTCCACTTT
v_gene: TRBV5-1; j_gene: TRBJ2-1; d_gene: -; abundance: many; CDR3aa: CASSLIPAYNEQFF; CDR3nt: TGCGCCAGCAGCTTGATCCCGGCCTACAATGAGCAGTTCTTC
v_gene: TRBV29-1; j_gene: TRBJ1-3; d_gene: -; abundance: many; CDR3aa: CSVESAGGTGNTIYF; CDR3nt: TGCAGCGTGGAATCAGCGGGGGGAACTGGAAACACCATATATTTT
v_gene: TRBV2; j_gene: TRBJ1-4; d_gene: -; abundance: many; CDR3aa: CASSYRPSKGEKLFF; CDR3nt: TGTGCCAGCAGCTATAGACCATCCAAGGGTGAAAAACTGTTTTTT
v_gene: TRBV14; j_gene: TRBJ2-3; d_gene: TRBD2; abundance: many; CDR3aa: CASSQTSGGTQYF; CDR3nt: TGTGCCAGCAGCCAAACTAGCGGGGGTACGCAGTATTTT
v_gene: TRBV29-1; j_gene: TRBJ1-1; d_gene: TRBD1; abundance: -; CDR3aa: CSVEDDRALAFF; CDR3nt: TGCAGCGTTGAAGATGACAGGGCGTTAGCTTTCTTT
v_gene: TRBV6-6; j_gene: TRBJ1-2; d_gene: TRBD1; abundance: many; CDR3aa: CASSPGTGHYGYTF; CDR3nt: TGTGCCAGCAGTCCCGGGACAGGGCACTATGGCTACACCTTC
v_gene: TRBV7-9; j_gene: TRBJ2-2; d_gene: -; abundance: many; CDR3aa: CASSLRDTGELFF; CDR3nt: TGTGCCAGCAGCCTAAGAGATACCGGGGAGCTGTTTTTT
v_gene: TRBV5-5; j_gene: TRBJ1-6; d_gene: -; abundance: many; CDR3aa: CASRLRDMNNSPLHF; CDR3nt: TGTGCCAGCAGATTAAGGGACATGAATAATTCACCCCTCCACTTT
v_gene: TRBV5-5; j_gene: TRBJ1-1; d_gene: -; abundance: many; CDR3aa: CASSSPGVTEAFF; CDR3nt: TGTGCCAGCAGCTCGCCCGGGGTCACTGAAGCTTTCTTT
v_gene: TRBV12-3/TRBV12-4; j_gene: TRBJ2-3; d_gene: -; abundance: many; CDR3aa: CASRRDPLVSPDTQYF; CDR3nt: TGTGCCAGCAGACGGGATCCCCTAGTTAGTCCAGATACGCAGTATTTT
v_gene: TRBV6-5; j_gene: TRBJ1-6; d_gene: TRBD1; abundance: many; CDR3aa: CASTRGNSPLHF; CDR3nt: TGTGCCAGCACCAGGGGGAATTCACCCCTCCACTTT
v_gene: TRBV5-1; j_gene: TRBJ1-3; d_gene: -; abundance: many; CDR3aa: CASSHGGSGNTIYF; CDR3nt: TGCGCCAGCAGTCACGGGGGAAGTGGAAACACCATATATTTT
v_gene: TRBV7-2; j_gene: TRBJ1-2; d_gene: TRBD1; abundance: many; CDR3aa: CASSLGQGTGYTF; CDR3nt: TGTGCCAGCAGCTTAGGACAGGGAACTGGCTACACCTTC
v_gene: TRBV11-3; j_gene: TRBJ2-1; d_gene: -; abundance: many; CDR3aa: CASSLNWGTNEQFF; CDR3nt: TGTGCCAGCAGCTTGAATTGGGGAACCAATGAGCAGTTCTTC
v_gene: TRBV3-1; j_gene: TRBJ1-2; d_gene: -; abundance: few; CDR3aa: CASSPNTDSSYGYTF; CDR3nt: TGTGCCAGCAGCCCAAATACAGACAGTTCCTATGGCTACACCTTC
v_gene: TRBV6-1; j_gene: TRBJ1-1; d_gene: TRBD1; abundance: many; CDR3aa: CASSRQGVWTEAFF; CDR3nt: TGTGCCAGCAGCCGACAGGGGGTTTGGACTGAAGCTTTCTTT
v_gene: TRBV19; j_gene: TRBJ1-5; d_gene: -; abundance: -; CDR3aa: CASSIDRLKESNQPQHF; CDR3nt: TGTGCCAGTAGTATAGATCGGCTTAAGGAGAGCAATCAGCCCCAGCATTTT
v_gene: TRBV6-5; j_gene: TRBJ2-1; d_gene: TRBD2; abundance: many; CDR3aa: CASSSGGRLAAYNEQFF; CDR3nt: TGTGCCAGCAGTTCAGGCGGGAGGCTAGCGGCCTACAATGAGCAGTTCTTC
v_gene: TRBV28; j_gene: TRBJ2-5; d_gene: TRBD1; abundance: many; CDR3aa: CASSKSSRITTGGWLETQYF; CDR3nt: TGTGCCAGCAGTAAATCCAGCAGAATCACGACAGGGGGCTGGTTAGAGACCCAGTACTTC
v_gene: TRBV12-3/TRBV12-4; j_gene: TRBJ2-3; d_gene: TRBD2; abundance: many; CDR3aa: CASSLRLAGVSDTQYF; CDR3nt: TGTGCCAGCAGTTTGAGGCTAGCGGGAGTCTCAGATACGCAGTATTTT
v_gene: TRBV20-1; j_gene: TRBJ1-1; d_gene: -; abundance: many; CDR3aa: CSARGGGPNTEAFF; CDR3nt: TGCAGTGCCAGAGGGGGGGGCCCGAACACTGAAGCTTTCTTT
v_gene: TRBV6-5; j_gene: TRBJ1-1; d_gene: -; abundance: many; CDR3aa: CASSSLRLNTEAFF; CDR3nt: TGTGCCAGCAGTTCATTACGGCTGAACACTGAAGCTTTCTTT